The clone carrying this T cell receptor beta chain was observed a single time. Its antigen is not identified. Per germline, CDR1 SGHKS and CDR2 YYEKEE (reference sequence). Trimming at V came to 1 base and at J to 12 bases, leaving 10 bases not matched to a gene. This CDR3 is built from 15 residues. The data were obtained in a study of T cell responses to AZD1222 COVID-19 vaccine. Whole-study findings and limits: Donor demographics were predominantly white British with a female majority; clonal diversity may be underestimated. The study reported that nearly half of spike-specific TCRs target unmutated variant regions. Sampled repertoires all dated from after the peak T cell response.

The repertoire was sequenced with immunoSEQ multiplex PCR; TCRdb's copy has only in-frame clones and lacks some. The sample shows 52,000 or so clones, around 85% of them seen only once. The source is an adult in good health. The V gene is TRBV5-5, the J gene TRBJ2-1, with 10 bases matching TRBD1. The sample here was peripheral blood, taken on day 0 of MenACWY control vaccination. Here the CDR3 DNA reads TGTGCCAGCAGCTTGATCTGGACAGGGGGTATGAGGCAGTTCTTC. Translated, it gives CASSLIWTGGMRQFF.